Below, 23 T cell receptor beta chains from the same sample are listed, as sequenced in a study of blood T cells in healthy people across ages. Through a sample-barcoded 5' primer and a J-beta primer mix, a second PCR was run for 7 to 11 cycles. TCRdb redid the calling of the 5' RACE reads with MiXCR, one entry per CDR3 protein. The table shows 550,000 to 800,000 distinct CDR3 sequences, with around 21% occurring only once. The specimen was blood. These receptors were taken from a man aged 70-80 years in good health.

This clonotype turned up a few times. This chain connects TRBV6-6 to TRBJ2-5; 7 bases line up with TRBD2. The J segment lost 1 base and the V segment lost 3 bases, leaving 8 bases of the junction unmatched. Per the germline V gene, CDR1 is MNHNY and CDR2 is SVGAGI (reference sequence). The CDR3 runs to 16 residues. CDR3 nucleotides: TGTGCCAGCAGTTATTCCGAACTAGCGTTCCAAGAGACCCAGTACTTC. The encoded protein is CASSYSELAFQETQYF.

This clonotype was detected only a few times. As DNA, the CDR3 is TGCGCCAGCAGCCAAGATTGGCTACGGGCCTACGAGCAGTACTTC. Its protein product is CASSQDWLRAYEQYF. The chain couples TRBV4-3 to TRBJ2-1; no clear D. With the DNA end fitting TRBJ2-7 better, the J assignment may be wrong. The CDR3 contains 15 residues. Germline CDR1 is LGHNA and CDR2 is YSLEER.

This chain uses TRBV25-1 with TRBJ2-5; a possible D gene is TRBD2 (6 bases). V was trimmed by 4 bases and J by 5 bases, leaving 14 bases between them. The CDR3 has 14 residues. Germline V gene lookup returns CDR1 MGHDK and CDR2 SYGVNS. This CDR3 reads CASSVPGARETQYF. DNA of the CDR3: TGTGCCAGCAGTGTTCCGGGAGCGAGGGAGACCCAGTACTTC.

This clonotype was recorded many times. The chain couples TRBV4-1 to TRBJ1-4; possibly TRBD1 for D (6 bases). Trimming pared 4 bases from V and 5 bases from J, leaving 17 bases between. CDR1 is MGHRA and CDR2 is YSYEKL in the germline V gene. The CDR3 contains 16 residues. CDR3 DNA: TGCGCCAGCAGCCCACCACCCGGGACACCGAATGAAAAACTGTTTTTT. Its translation: CASSPPPGTPNEKLFF.

This clonotype has ten or more counts. The chain is built from TRBV12-3 or TRBV12-4 and TRBJ2-7; D gene uncertain. This CDR3 has 14 amino acids. V lost 5 bases, J lost 2 bases, and 13 bases lay in between. CDR3 sequence reads: CASSPGSVPYEQYF. DNA of the CDR3: TGTGCCAGCAGTCCCGGCTCCGTCCCCTACGAGCAGTACTTC.

This clonotype occurred many times. The V call is TRBV9, the J call TRBJ2-7; D gene unclear. V was pared by 2 bases and J by 0 bases, with 9 bases between. The CDR3 runs to 14 residues. Germline V CDR1 and CDR2: SGDLS, YYNGEE. CDR3 residues: CASSVGDSSYEQYF. The CDR3 bases are TGTGCCAGCAGCGTGGGTGATAGCTCCTACGAGCAGTACTTC.

This rearrangement joins TRBV28 to TRBJ2-5; TRBD2 agrees at 12 bases. CDR3 length: 14 amino acids. V shed 2 bases and J 7 bases; nucleotides not matched to a gene: 2. Germline CDR1 MDHEN, CDR2 SYDVKM. Written as DNA, the CDR3 is TGTGCCAGCAGTTTACTAGCGGGAGGGGGGACCCAGTACTTC. Protein: CASSLLAGGGTQYF.

This clonotype has only a few counts. V is TRBV20-1 and J is TRBJ2-3, with 10 bases aligning to TRBD2. The CDR3 length is 16 residues. Germline CDR1 DFQATT, CDR2 SNEGSKA (reference sequence). V was pared by 1 base and J by 5 bases, with 9 bases of the junction left unmatched. CDR3: CSARAGTSGVKDTQYF. CDR3 nucleotides: TGCAGTGCTAGAGCCGGCACTAGCGGGGTCAAAGATACGCAGTATTTT.

This clonotype was seen many times. The rearrangement joins TRBV29-1 to TRBJ2-5; perhaps TRBD2 as D (6 bases). Per germline, CDR1 SQVTM and CDR2 ANQGSEA. Trimming left V 6 bases short and J 4 bases short, with 12 bases between. CDR3 length: 12 residues. CDR3 amino acids: CSVASGPETQYF. The CDR3, as DNA: TGCAGCGTAGCGAGCGGGCCAGAGACCCAGTACTTC.

CDR3 DNA sequence: TGTGCCAGCAGCTCTACAGTAAATTCACCCCTCCACTTT. Translated: CASSSTVNSPLHF. The chain has TRBV7-9 and TRBJ1-6, with D uncertain. The CDR3 runs 13 residues. V was trimmed by 4 bases and J by 7 bases, leaving 8 bases between them. CDR1 is SEHNR, CDR2 FQNEAQ, per germline (reference sequence).

CDR3 DNA: TGTGCCAGTCGTCTTTCGGGACGGCTCCAAGAGACCCAGTACTTC. This translates into CASRLSGRLQETQYF. The chain combines TRBV27 with TRBJ2-5; TRBD1 or TRBD2 may be the D gene (5 bases each). Trimming pared 9 bases from V and 1 base from J, leaving 18 bases between. Germline V gene lookup returns CDR1 MNHEY and CDR2 SMNVEV (reference sequence). This CDR3 is built from 15 residues.

The count of this clonotype is one. This CDR3 reads CSARDMAVGNTIYF. CDR3 DNA sequence: TGCAGTGCTAGAGATATGGCAGTTGGAAACACCATATATTTT. The chain joins TRBV20-1 to TRBJ1-3; D gene uncertain. The V end was cut by 0 bases, the J end by 3 bases, with 9 bases between. From germline, CDR1 is DFQATT and CDR2 SNEGSKA (reference sequence). The CDR3 spans 14 residues.

The chain joins TRBV4-1 to TRBJ2-3; D ambiguous. CDR3 length: 14 residues. Trimming took 3 bases from V and 6 from J, leaving 13 bases between them. The germline CDR1 and CDR2 sequences are MGHRA and YSYEKL. The CDR3 sequence: CASSQGIARDTQYF. The CDR3 nucleotides are TGCGCCAGCAGCCAGGGCATAGCTCGTGATACGCAGTATTTT.

This chain connects TRBV6-5 to TRBJ2-7; the D is unclear. The CDR3 covers 12 residues. Germline V gene lookup returns CDR1 MNHEY and CDR2 SVGAGI. V was shortened by 4 bases and J by 5 bases, with 9 bases between the two germline ends. CDR3 amino acids: CASSSGFNEQYF. For the CDR3, the DNA is TGTGCCAGCAGTTCCGGGTTCAACGAGCAGTACTTC.

This clonotype showed up just a few times. The CDR3 nucleotides read TGTGCCAGCAGCTCCTGGACTGTTCACGAGCAGTACTTC. This sequence encodes CASSSWTVHEQYF. This chain joins TRBV5-6 and TRBJ2-7, with D tentatively TRBD2 (5 bases). Germline CDR1 and CDR2: SGHDT and YYEEEE. The V end was cut by 3 bases, the J end by 5 bases, with 12 bases between. The CDR3 is 13 amino acids.

This clonotype was observed a few times. This chain connects TRBV6-5 to TRBJ2-2, with D uncertain. The V gene lost 6 bases and the J gene lost 12 bases, with 14 bases spanning the gap. In germline, CDR1 is MNHEY, CDR2 SVGAGI. The CDR3 covers 12 residues. The CDR3 region is CASSRTQAKLFF. DNA of the CDR3: TGTGCCAGCAGCCGGACCCAGGCGAAGCTGTTTTTT.

V is TRBV4-1 and J is TRBJ1-4; unclear D gene. With 1 base removed from V and 8 bases from J, the gap between germline ends came to 14 bases. Germline V gene sequence: CDR1 MGHRA, CDR2 YSYEKL. This CDR3 has 15 residues. CDR3 amino acids: CASSQVDPGKEKLFF. CDR3 DNA: TGCGCCAGCAGCCAAGTCGACCCCGGTAAAGAAAAACTGTTTTTT.

The J gene is TRBJ2-7, the V gene TRBV9, with a tentative D call TRBD1 (6 bases). This CDR3 spans 16 amino acids. Trimming removed 0 bases at V and 2 bases at J, with 15 bases between. Germline loops: CDR1 SGDLS, CDR2 YYNGEE. This CDR3 is CASSVVEQGPPYEQYF. CDR3 DNA sequence: TGTGCCAGCAGCGTAGTCGAGCAGGGGCCCCCCTACGAGCAGTACTTC.

The genes are TRBV7-6 and TRBJ1-1; TRBD1 agrees at 8 bases. The J segment lost 0 bases and the V segment lost 6 bases, leaving 9 bases of the junction unmatched. This CDR3 is 16 amino acids long. CDR1 and CDR2 (germline): SGHVS, FNYEAQ. The CDR3 DNA follows: TGTGCCAGCAGTTTGGGACAGGTCTTCATGAACACTGAAGCTTTCTTT. Amino acids: CASSLGQVFMNTEAFF.

V is TRBV18 and J is TRBJ2-7, with TRBD2 as a possible D gene (5 bases). V was clipped by 1 base and J by 5 bases, with 12 bases between them. The length of the CDR3 is 14 residues. Per the germline V gene, CDR1 is KGHSH and CDR2 is LQKENI. CDR3 protein: CASSPQAEANEQYF. CDR3 DNA sequence: TGTGCCAGCTCACCACAGGCGGAGGCAAACGAGCAGTACTTC. Using reference TRBV18 and TRBJ2-7 for the parts outside the CDR3, the full variable domain is NAGVMQNPRHLVRRRGQEARLRCSPMKGHSHVYWYRQLPEEGLKFMVYLQKENIIDESGMPKERFSAEFPKEGPSILRIQQVVRGDSAAYFCASSPQAEANEQYFGPGTRLTVT.

The CDR3 loop reads CASTPAGGQETQYF. CDR3 coding DNA: TGTGCCAGCACCCCAGCGGGAGGTCAAGAGACCCAGTACTTC. This chain links TRBV7-2 with TRBJ2-5, with 9 bases fitting TRBD2. J gave up 2 bases and V 7 bases, and 5 bases lay outside the gene matches. The CDR3 runs to 14 residues. Germline V lookup: CDR1 SGHTA, CDR2 FQGNSA.

This clonotype was counted only a few times. The rearrangement links TRBV9 to TRBJ2-7, with D possibly being TRBD2 (5 bases). Germline-derived CDR1 and CDR2 are SGDLS and YYNGEE. Trimming removed 4 bases from V and 0 bases from J, with 14 bases in between. This CDR3 has 15 residues. CDR3 bases: TGTGCCAGCAGCCCCGCGAGCGGTCTCTCCTACGAGCAGTACTTC. Translated: CASSPASGLSYEQYF.

This clonotype was observed many times. The chain uses TRBV7-2 and TRBJ2-7; no definite D call. The CDR3 is 13 residues long. Looked up from germline, CDR1 is SGHTA and CDR2 is FQGNSA. V dropped 4 bases and J dropped 3 bases, with 10 bases sitting between them. As DNA, the CDR3 is TGTGCCAGCAGCTCGACTCCTTACTACGAGCAGTACTTC. Protein sequence: CASSSTPYYEQYF.